Below, one T cell receptor (beta chain) is given with its context. This entry comes from a study of blood T cell repertoires in COVID-19. The overall study: The United States, Italy and Spain were the sources of the acute and convalescent COVID-19 samples. T cells, B-cell-depleted T cells, or PBMCs supplied cDNA or gDNA.

In the original processing: Estimation of nucleated cell counts was performed using reference gene primer amplification. Produced via immunoSEQ multiplex PCR; TCRdb's table is partial and in-frame only. Clone size and V and J calls were adopted from that table, with D and trimming inferred from the DNA. The table has roughly 410,000 clones, about 90% seen once; the top ten hold roughly 1.2%. Germline V CDR1 and CDR2: SGHTA, FQGNSA. Trimming removed 1 base from V and 2 bases from J, with 12 bases in between. This CDR3 is 15 amino acids long. This TCR came from a man aged 40-49 years with acute or convalescent COVID-19. The chain couples TRBV7-2 to TRBJ2-7; weak D call: TRBD1 (5 bases). Source material: peripheral blood. The CDR3 loop reads CASSLGPQGTYEQYF. Written as DNA, the CDR3 is TGTGCCAGCAGCTTAGGGCCCCAGGGTACCTACGAGCAGTACTTC. Full variable domain (rest looked up from reference TRBV7-2 and TRBJ2-7): GAGVSQSPSNKVTEKGKDVELRCDPISGHTALYWYRQSLGQGLEFLIYFQGNSAPDKSGLPSDRFSAERTGGSVSTLTIQRTQQEDSAVYLCASSLGPQGTYEQYFGPGTRLTVT.